The rows below give T cell receptor beta chains drawn from one sample of a study of T cells in Graves' hyperthyroidism and ophthalmopathy. Using its own MiXCR run on the multiplex PCR reads, TCRdb lists one record per CDR3 protein. Of a few hundred thousand distinct CDR3 sequences in the sample, 15% are singletons; the top ten hold about 30%. The sequenced material came from blood. These receptors all stem from a woman aged 25 to 39 with Graves' hyperthyroidism. CDR3s include the opening cysteine and the closing phenylalanine or tryptophan. Fields, in order: clone size, V gene, J gene, D gene, CDR3 protein, CDR3 DNA. The D gene is left open where the match is weak. Size is omitted from some rows. Given values are once, few, many or a class for expanded clones.

few,TRBV3-1,TRBJ1-4,.,CASSQDTGTNEKLFF,TGTGCCAGCAGCCAAGATACGGGAACTAATGAAAAACTGTTTTTT
many,TRBV28,TRBJ2-1,.,CASSSLDSYEQFF,TGTGCCAGCAGTTCCCTCGACAGTTATGAGCAGTTCTTC
many,TRBV6-1,TRBJ2-7,.,CASRLDTGTIYEQYF,TGTGCCAGCAGGTTGGATACAGGGACGATTTACGAGCAGTACTTC
many,TRBV30,TRBJ1-2,TRBD1,CAWGQGNYGYTF,TGTGCCTGGGGACAGGGTAACTATGGCTACACCTTC
few,TRBV6-1,TRBJ2-1,.,CASSPDRSAPSYNEQFF,TGTGCCAGCAGCCCAGACAGGAGCGCGCCCTCCTACAATGAGCAGTTCTTC
many,TRBV30,TRBJ1-4,TRBD1,CAWTRDRRNEKLFF,TGTGCCTGGACCCGGGACAGGCGTAATGAAAAACTGTTTTTT
.,TRBV18,TRBJ1-1,TRBD1,CASSPLQGEAGTEAFF,TGTGCCAGCTCACCACTCCAGGGGGAGGCGGGCACTGAAGCTTTCTTT
many,TRBV20-1,TRBJ2-5,.,CSARDPRTQETQYF,TGCAGTGCTAGAGATCCTAGAACGCAAGAGACCCAGTACTTC
.,TRBV7-2,TRBJ2-1,.,CASSHVENEQFF,TGTGCCAGCAGCCACGTAGAGAATGAGCAGTTCTTC
many,TRBV27,TRBJ2-3,TRBD1,CASARTGRGYTQYF,TGTGCCAGCGCAAGGACAGGGCGTGGGTATACGCAGTATTTT
few,TRBV7-9,TRBJ1-2,.,CASSLERYYGYTF,TGTGCCAGCAGCTTAGAGCGGTACTATGGCTACACCTTC
.,TRBV5-4,TRBJ1-6,.,CASSFGTWVSPLHF,TGTGCCAGCAGCTTCGGGACATGGGTTTCACCCCTCCACTTT
.,TRBV2,TRBJ2-1,TRBD2,CASRTSGGNNEQFF,TGTGCCAGCCGGACTAGCGGGGGTAACAATGAGCAGTTCTTC
.,TRBV20-1,TRBJ1-2,.,CSARDWQKDGYTF,TGCAGTGCTAGAGATTGGCAGAAAGATGGCTACACCTTC
.,TRBV6-1,TRBJ2-3,TRBD1,CASRRGQGDTQYF,TGTGCCAGCAGACGCGGACAGGGGGATACGCAGTATTTT
.,TRBV29-1,TRBJ2-1,TRBD1,CSVVREDRVEQFF,TGCAGCGTTGTTCGGGAAGACAGGGTCGAGCAGTTCTTC
.,TRBV6-1,TRBJ2-7,TRBD2,CASSETREEGQYF,TGTGCCAGCAGTGAAACCCGGGAGGAAGGGCAGTACTTC
many,TRBV12-3/TRBV12-4,TRBJ1-5,.,CASSPLGVSNQPQHF,TGTGCCAGCAGTCCTCTTGGGGTTAGCAATCAGCCCCAGCATTTT
few,TRBV2,TRBJ2-4,.,CASSEARIQYF,TGTGCCAGCAGTGAAGCCCGCATTCAGTACTTC
.,TRBV24-1,TRBJ2-2,.,CAIAGTTGELFF,TGTGCCATCGCAGGTACCACCGGGGAGCTGTTTTTT
many,TRBV2,TRBJ1-1,.,CASSEAFGGTNTEAFF,TGTGCCAGCAGTGAAGCGTTTGGGGGAACGAACACTGAAGCTTTCTTT
.,TRBV20-1,TRBJ2-2,.,CSARVSSARATGELFF,TGCAGTGCTAGAGTTTCCAGCGCCCGGGCCACCGGGGAGCTGTTTTTT
few,TRBV24-1,TRBJ2-7,TRBD1,CATSDPTGNGQYF,TGTGCCACCAGTGATCCGACAGGGAACGGGCAGTACTTC
few,TRBV12-3/TRBV12-4,TRBJ1-3,TRBD1,CAAYRGLSSGNTIYF,TGTGCAGCGTACAGGGGCCTAAGCTCTGGAAACACCATATATTTT
few,TRBV10-2,TRBJ2-4,.,CASSESGGVKNIQYF,TGCGCCAGCAGTGAGTCCGGGGGAGTCAAAAACATTCAGTACTTC
many,TRBV18,TRBJ1-1,.,CASSPNTGDTEAFF,TGTGCCAGCTCACCCAACACTGGGGACACTGAAGCTTTCTTT
few,TRBV3-1,TRBJ2-7,.,CASRYTGSYEQYF,TGTGCCAGCAGGTACACAGGGTCCTACGAGCAGTACTTC
.,TRBV28,TRBJ1-6,.,CASSRGDYNSPLHF,TGTGCCAGCAGTCGGGGGGACTATAATTCACCCCTCCACTTT
.,TRBV19,TRBJ2-1,TRBD2,CASQGLAGHNEQFF,TGTGCCAGCCAGGGTCTAGCGGGACACAATGAGCAGTTCTTC